This T cell receptor beta chain was observed in a study of T cell responses to AZD1222 COVID-19 vaccine. Some clones are missing from TCRdb's copy, which holds only in-frame ones; the method was immunoSEQ multiplex PCR. The data contain over 70,000 clones, around 84% of them singletons. The receptor was derived from an adult in good health. The material sequenced was peripheral blood, taken on day 0 of AZD1222 vaccination.

CDR3 protein: CASSQLGLVFNEQFF. Here the CDR3 DNA reads TGCGCCAGCAGCCAGCTGGGACTAGTCTTCAATGAGCAGTTCTTC. J is TRBJ2-1 and V is TRBV4-1; TRBD2 matches at 8 bases. The CDR3 loop spans 15 amino acids. Germline V lookup: CDR1 MGHRA, CDR2 YSYEKL. Germline trimming cut 3 bases from V and 6 bases from J; bases unmatched to any gene: 7.